This T cell receptor beta chain is from a study of blood T cell repertoires in COVID-19. Seattle-derived patients entered the study during active infection and were followed longitudinally. Germline CDR1 and CDR2: SGHAT and FQNNGV. The CDR3 runs to 12 residues. Trimming removed 5 bases at V and 2 bases at J, with 6 bases between. Authors' methods: It was from reference gene primer amplification that nucleated cell counts were estimated. TCRdb keeps only in-frame clones here, not all; method: immunoSEQ multiplex PCR. V and J calls and clone size are those listed in that table; D and trimming were worked out from the DNA. The repertoire includes some 200,000 clones, 83% of them detected once, and roughly 1.2% sits in the top ten.

The TCR was taken from a woman aged 25 to 45 with COVID-19, enrolled during active disease. The chain is built from TRBV11-2 and TRBJ1-2, with D tentatively TRBD1 (5 bases). Sequencing input: peripheral blood. The CDR3 loop is CASSGANYGYTF. The CDR3 DNA follows: TGTGCCAGCAGCGGGGCAAACTATGGCTACACCTTC.